This T cell receptor (beta chain) stems from a study of cytomegalovirus exposure and HLA in healthy donors. General study points: Researchers catalogued under 200 TCR beta chains as cytomegalovirus-associated.

Sequenced by immunoSEQ multiplex PCR; TCRdb stores in-frame clones only, minus some. The repertoire has 45,000 to 60,000 clones, over 85% of them found once; the top ten carry roughly 5.2%. This clone was recorded only once. Its specificity is not known. Unmatched junction bases numbered 6, after V lost 6 bases and J lost 4 bases. This CDR3 comprises 13 residues. The germline V gene encodes CDR1 SEHNR and CDR2 FQNEAQ (reference sequence). The chain combines TRBV7-9 with TRBJ2-7; 7 nucleotides line up with TRBD2. The sample consisted of PBMCs. The source is a woman aged 18 to 35 in good health and CMV-seronegative. The CDR3 DNA sequence: TGTGCCAGCAGTCCTCGGACTAGTTACGAGCAGTACTTC. It codes for CASSPRTSYEQYF.